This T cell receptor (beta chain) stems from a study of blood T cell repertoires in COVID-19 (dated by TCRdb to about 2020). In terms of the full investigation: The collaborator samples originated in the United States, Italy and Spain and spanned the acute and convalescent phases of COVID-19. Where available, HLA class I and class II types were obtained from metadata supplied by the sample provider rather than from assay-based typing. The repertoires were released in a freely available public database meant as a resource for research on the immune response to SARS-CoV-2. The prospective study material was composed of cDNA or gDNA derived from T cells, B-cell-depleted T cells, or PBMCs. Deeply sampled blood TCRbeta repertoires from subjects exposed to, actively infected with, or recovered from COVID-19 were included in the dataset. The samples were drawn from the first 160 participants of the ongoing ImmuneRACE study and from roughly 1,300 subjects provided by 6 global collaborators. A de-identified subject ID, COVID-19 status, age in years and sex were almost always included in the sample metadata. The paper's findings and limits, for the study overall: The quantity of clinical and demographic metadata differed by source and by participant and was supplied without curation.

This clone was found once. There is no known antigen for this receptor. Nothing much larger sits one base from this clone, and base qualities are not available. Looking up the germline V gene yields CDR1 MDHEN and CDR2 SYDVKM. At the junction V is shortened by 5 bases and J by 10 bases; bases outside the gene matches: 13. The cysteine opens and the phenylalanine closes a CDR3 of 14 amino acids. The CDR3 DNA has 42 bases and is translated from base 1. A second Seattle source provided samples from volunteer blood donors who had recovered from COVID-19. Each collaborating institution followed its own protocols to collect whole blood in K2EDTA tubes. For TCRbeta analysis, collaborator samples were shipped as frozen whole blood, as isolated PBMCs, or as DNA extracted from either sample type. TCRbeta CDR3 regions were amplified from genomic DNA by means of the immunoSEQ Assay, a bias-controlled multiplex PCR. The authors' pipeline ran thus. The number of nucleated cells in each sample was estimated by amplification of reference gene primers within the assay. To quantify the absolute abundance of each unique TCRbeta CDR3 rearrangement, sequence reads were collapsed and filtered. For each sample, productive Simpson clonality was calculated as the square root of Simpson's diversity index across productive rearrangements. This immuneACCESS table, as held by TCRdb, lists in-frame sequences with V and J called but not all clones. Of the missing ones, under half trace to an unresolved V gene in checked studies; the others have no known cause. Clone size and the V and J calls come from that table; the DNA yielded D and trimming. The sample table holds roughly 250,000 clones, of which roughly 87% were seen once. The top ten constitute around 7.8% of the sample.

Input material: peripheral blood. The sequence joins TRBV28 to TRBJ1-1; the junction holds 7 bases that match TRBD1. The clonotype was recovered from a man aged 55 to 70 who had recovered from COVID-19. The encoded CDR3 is CASSPGQARTPAFF. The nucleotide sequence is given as TGTGCCAGCAGTCCAGGACAGGCTCGAACACCAGCTTTCTTT.